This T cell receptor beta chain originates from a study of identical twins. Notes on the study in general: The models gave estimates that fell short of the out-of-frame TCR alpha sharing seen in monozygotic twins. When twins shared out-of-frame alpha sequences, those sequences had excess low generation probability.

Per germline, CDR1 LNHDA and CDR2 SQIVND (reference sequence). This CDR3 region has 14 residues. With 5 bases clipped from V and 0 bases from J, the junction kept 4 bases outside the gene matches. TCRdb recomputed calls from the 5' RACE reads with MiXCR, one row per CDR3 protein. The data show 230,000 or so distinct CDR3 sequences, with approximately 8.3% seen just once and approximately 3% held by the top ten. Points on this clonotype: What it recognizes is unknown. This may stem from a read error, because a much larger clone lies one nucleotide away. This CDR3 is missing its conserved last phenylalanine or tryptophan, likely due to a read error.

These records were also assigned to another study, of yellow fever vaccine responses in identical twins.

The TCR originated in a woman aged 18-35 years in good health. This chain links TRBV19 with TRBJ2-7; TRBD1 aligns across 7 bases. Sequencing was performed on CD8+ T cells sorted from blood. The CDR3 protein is CASSPWDSSYEQYY. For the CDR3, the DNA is TGTGCCAGTAGTCCGTGGGACAGCTCCTACGAGCAGTACTAC.